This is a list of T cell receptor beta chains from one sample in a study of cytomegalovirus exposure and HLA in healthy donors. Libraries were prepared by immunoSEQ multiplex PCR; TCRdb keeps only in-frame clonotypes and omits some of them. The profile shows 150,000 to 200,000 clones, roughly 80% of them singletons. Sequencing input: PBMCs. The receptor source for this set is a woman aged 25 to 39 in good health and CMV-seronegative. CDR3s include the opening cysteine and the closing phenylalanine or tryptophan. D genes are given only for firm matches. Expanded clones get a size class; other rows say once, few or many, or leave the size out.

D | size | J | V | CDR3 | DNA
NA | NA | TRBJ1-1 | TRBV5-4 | CASRRSRGQNTEAFF | TGTGCCAGCAGGAGAAGCCGAGGACAGAACACTGAAGCTTTCTTT
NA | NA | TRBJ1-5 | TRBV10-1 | CASPGDGNQPQHF | TGCGCCAGCCCCGGTGATGGCAATCAGCCCCAGCATTTT
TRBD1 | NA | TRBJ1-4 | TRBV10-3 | CATDRGEKLFF | TGTGCCACCGACAGGGGAGAAAAACTGTTTTTT
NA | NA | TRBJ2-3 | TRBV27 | CASSFQGNTQYF | TGTGCCAGCAGTTTCCAGGGTAATACGCAGTATTTT
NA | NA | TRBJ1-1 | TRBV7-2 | CASSWAGGEAFF | TGTGCCAGCAGCTGGGCGGGGGGAGAAGCTTTCTTT
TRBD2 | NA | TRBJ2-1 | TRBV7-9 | CASSTSGGLSYNEQFF | TGTGCCAGCAGCACTAGCGGGGGACTCTCCTACAATGAGCAGTTCTTC
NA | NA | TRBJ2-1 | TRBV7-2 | CASSLRGITYNEQFF | TGTGCCAGCAGCTTACGAGGGATAACCTACAATGAGCAGTTCTTC
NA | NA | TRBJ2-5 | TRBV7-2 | CASSLMNLEETQYF | TGTGCCAGCAGCTTAATGAACTTGGAAGAGACCCAGTACTTC
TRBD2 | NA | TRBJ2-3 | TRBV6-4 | CASSDSGGGTTDTQYF | TGTGCCAGCAGTGACTCTGGCGGGGGAACCACAGATACGCAGTATTTT
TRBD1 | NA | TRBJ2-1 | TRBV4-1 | CASSQDGTGFRPEDEQFF | TGCGCCAGCAGCCAAGATGGGACAGGGTTTCGGCCGGAGGATGAGCAGTTCTTC
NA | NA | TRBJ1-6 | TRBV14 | CASSQGPVLHF | TGTGCCAGCAGTCAGGGGCCAGTCCTCCACTTT
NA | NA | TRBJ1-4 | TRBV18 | CASSPRRGTNEKLFF | TGTGCCAGCTCACCCCGCCGTGGCACTAATGAAAAACTGTTTTTT
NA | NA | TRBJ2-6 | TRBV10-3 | CATEDSSSGANVLTF | TGTGCCACAGAGGACAGTTCCTCTGGGGCCAACGTCCTGACTTTC
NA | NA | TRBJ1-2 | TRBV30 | CAWSLQGSPYGYTF | TGTGCCTGGAGCCTCCAGGGGTCCCCTTATGGCTACACCTTC
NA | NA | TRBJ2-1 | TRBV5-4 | CASSGGTQLYNEQFF | TGTGCCAGCAGCGGCGGGACCCAACTTTACAATGAGCAGTTCTTC
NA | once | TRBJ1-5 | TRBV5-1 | CASSLTPAGNQPQHF | TGCGCCAGCAGCTTGACTCCCGCGGGCAATCAGCCCCAGCATTTT
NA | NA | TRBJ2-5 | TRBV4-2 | CASSQERRLGDQETQYF | TGTGCCAGCAGCCAAGAGAGACGCTTAGGAGACCAAGAGACCCAGTACTTC
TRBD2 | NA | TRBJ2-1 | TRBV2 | CASSGTSGGSYNEQFF | TGTGCCAGCAGTGGGACTAGCGGGGGGTCCTACAATGAGCAGTTCTTC